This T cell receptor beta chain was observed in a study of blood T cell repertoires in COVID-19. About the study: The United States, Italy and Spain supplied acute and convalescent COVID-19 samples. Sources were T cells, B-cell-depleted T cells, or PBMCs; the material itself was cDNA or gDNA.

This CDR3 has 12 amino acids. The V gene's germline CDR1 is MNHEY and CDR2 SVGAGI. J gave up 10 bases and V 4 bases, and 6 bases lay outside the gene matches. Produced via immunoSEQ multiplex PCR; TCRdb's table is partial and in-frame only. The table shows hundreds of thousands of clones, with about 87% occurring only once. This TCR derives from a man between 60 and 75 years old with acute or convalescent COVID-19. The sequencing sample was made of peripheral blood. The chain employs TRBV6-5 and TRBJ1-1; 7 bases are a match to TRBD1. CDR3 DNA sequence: TGTGCCAGCAGTTCGGACAGGTTTAGAGCTTTCTTT. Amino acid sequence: CASSSDRFRAFF.